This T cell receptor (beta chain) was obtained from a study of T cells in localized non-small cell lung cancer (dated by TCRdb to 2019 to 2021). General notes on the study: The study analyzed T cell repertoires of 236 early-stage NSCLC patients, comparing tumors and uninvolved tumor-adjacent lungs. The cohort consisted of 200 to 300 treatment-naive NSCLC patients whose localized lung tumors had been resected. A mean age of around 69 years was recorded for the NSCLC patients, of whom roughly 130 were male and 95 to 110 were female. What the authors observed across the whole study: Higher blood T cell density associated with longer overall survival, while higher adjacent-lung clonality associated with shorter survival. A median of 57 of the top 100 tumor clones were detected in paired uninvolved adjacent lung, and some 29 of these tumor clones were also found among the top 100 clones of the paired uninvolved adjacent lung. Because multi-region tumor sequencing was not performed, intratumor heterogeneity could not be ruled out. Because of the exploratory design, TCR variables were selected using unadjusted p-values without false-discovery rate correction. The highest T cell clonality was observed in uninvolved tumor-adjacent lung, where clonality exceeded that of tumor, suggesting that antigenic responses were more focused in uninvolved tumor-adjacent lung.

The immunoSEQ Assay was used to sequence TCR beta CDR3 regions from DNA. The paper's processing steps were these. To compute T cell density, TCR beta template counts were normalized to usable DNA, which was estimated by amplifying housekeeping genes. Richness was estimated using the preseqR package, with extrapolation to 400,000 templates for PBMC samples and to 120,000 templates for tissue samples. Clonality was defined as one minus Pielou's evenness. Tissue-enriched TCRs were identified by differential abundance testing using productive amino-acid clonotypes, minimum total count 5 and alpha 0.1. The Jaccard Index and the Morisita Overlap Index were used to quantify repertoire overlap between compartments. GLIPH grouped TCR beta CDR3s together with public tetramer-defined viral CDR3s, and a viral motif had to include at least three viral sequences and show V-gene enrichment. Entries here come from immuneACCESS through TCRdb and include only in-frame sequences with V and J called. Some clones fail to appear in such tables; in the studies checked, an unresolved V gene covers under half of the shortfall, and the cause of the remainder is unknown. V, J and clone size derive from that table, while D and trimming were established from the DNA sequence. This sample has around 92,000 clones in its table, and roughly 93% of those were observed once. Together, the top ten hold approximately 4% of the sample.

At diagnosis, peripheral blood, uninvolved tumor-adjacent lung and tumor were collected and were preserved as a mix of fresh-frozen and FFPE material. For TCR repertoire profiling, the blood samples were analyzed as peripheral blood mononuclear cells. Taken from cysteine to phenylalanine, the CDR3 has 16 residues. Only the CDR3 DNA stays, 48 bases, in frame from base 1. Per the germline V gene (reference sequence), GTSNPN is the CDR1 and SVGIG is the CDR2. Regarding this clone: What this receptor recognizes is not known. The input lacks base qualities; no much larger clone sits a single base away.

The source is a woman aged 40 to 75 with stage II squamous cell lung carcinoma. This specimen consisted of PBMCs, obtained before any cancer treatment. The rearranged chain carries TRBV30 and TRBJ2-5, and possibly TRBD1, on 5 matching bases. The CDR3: CALNPGFPRVVETQYF. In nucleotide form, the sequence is TGTGCTTTGAACCCAGGCTTCCCCAGGGTGGTAGAGACCCAGTACTTC. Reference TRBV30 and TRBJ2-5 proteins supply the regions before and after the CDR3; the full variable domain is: SQTIHQWPATLVQPVGSPLSLECTVEGTSNPNLYWYRQAAGRGLQLLFYSVGIGQISSEVPQNLSASRPQDRQFILSSKKLLLSDSGFYLCALNPGFPRVVETQYFGPGTRLLVL.